This record covers a single T cell receptor (beta chain). No antigen is known for it. V was shortened by 7 bases and J by 6 bases, with 24 bases between the two germline ends. The CDR3 has 17 amino acids. Germline V lookup: CDR1 LNHDA, CDR2 SQIVND (reference sequence). This sample was included in a study of cytomegalovirus exposure and HLA in healthy donors. Study findings and constraints: Across donors, most TCRs were seen rarely, yet some public ones were widespread. There were some V segments, including TRBV6-2 and TRBV6-3, excluded as indistinguishable. The study put under 200 TCR beta chains on its list as cytomegalovirus-associated.

In the PCR, 60 Vbeta and 13 Jbeta primers were used. Method: immunoSEQ multiplex PCR; TCRdb's copy keeps in-frame clones and lacks some. The sample comprises about 180,000 clones, over 75% of which are singletons, and 5% to 7% rests with the top ten. The chain employs TRBV19 and TRBJ2-2; TRBD1 is a possible D gene (6 bases). The clonotype originates from a man aged 35-49 years in good health and CMV-seropositive. The sequenced material came from PBMCs. The DNA for the CDR3 is TGTGCCAGTATTAGTAGGGGGAGAGGTTACTTCCCCGGGGAGCTGTTTTTT. Translation: CASISRGRGYFPGELFF.